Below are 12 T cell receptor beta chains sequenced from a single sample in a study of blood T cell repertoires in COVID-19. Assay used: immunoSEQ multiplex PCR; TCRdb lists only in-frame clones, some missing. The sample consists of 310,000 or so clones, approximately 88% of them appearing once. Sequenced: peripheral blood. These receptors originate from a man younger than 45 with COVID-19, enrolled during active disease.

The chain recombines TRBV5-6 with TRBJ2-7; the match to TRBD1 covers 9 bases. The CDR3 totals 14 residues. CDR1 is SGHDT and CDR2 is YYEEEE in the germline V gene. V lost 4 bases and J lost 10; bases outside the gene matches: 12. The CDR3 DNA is TGTGCCAGCAGCCCGAGCGGGACAGGGTTGAAACAGTACTTC. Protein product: CASSPSGTGLKQYF.

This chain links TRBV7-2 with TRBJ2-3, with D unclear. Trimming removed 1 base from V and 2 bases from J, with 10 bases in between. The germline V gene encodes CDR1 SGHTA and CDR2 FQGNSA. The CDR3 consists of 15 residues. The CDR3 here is CASSLVQFYTDTQYF. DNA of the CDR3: TGTGCCAGCAGCTTAGTCCAGTTTTACACAGATACGCAGTATTTT.

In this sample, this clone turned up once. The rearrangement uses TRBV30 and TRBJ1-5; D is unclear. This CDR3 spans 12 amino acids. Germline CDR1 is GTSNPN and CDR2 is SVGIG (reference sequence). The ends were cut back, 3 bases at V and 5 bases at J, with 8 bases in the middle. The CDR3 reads CAWSQDYQPQHF. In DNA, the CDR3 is TGTGCCTGGAGCCAAGACTATCAGCCCCAGCATTTT.

The CDR3, as DNA: TGTGCCAGCAGTCCCCTTCCTAGCGGGAGCCAGTACTTC. It yields the protein CASSPLPSGSQYF. This chain links TRBV12-3 or TRBV12-4 with TRBJ2-5; 10 positions match TRBD2. With 5 bases clipped from V and 10 bases from J, the junction kept 7 bases outside the gene matches. The CDR3 is made up of 13 amino acids.

The chain's CDR3 is CASSERNRKNSGNTIYF. The CDR3 DNA sequence: TGCGCCAGCAGTGAGAGGAACAGAAAGAACTCTGGAAACACCATATATTTT. The chain carries TRBV10-1 and TRBJ1-3; D unclear. The CDR3 has 17 residues. Germline loops: CDR1 WNHNN, CDR2 SYGVQD (reference sequence). V lost 2 bases, J lost 0 bases, and 14 bases lay in between.

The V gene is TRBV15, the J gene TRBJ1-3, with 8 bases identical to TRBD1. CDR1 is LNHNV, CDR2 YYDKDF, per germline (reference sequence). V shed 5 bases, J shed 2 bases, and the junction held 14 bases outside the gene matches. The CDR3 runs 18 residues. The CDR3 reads CATSSPPRGQGTGNTIYF. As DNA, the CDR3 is TGTGCCACCAGCTCACCCCCCAGAGGACAGGGAACTGGAAACACCATATATTTT.

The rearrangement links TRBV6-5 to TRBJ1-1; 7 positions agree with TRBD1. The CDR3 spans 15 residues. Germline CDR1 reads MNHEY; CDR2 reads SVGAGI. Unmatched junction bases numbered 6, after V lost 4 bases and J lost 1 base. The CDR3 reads CASSSGTVPNTEAFF. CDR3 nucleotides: TGTGCCAGCAGTTCCGGGACAGTGCCGAACACTGAAGCTTTCTTT.

Here the CDR3 DNA reads TGTGCCAGCAACCGTGGGGGGGCGCATGGCTACACCTTC. Amino acids: CASNRGGAHGYTF. The rearrangement links TRBV7-9 to TRBJ1-2, with D possibly being TRBD1 (6 bases). Per the germline V gene, CDR1 is SEHNR and CDR2 is FQNEAQ (reference sequence). This CDR3 region has 13 residues. The germline V and J ends were trimmed by 7 bases and 6 bases, with 15 bases remaining between them.

The CDR3 nucleotides read TGCGCCAGCAGCCAAGAGCGTCTAGCGGGGATCATAGAGACCCAGTACTTC. This codes for CASSQERLAGIIETQYF. This chain uses TRBV4-1 with TRBJ2-5, with 9 bases that match TRBD2. The CDR3 length is 17 residues. Germline CDR1 is MGHRA and CDR2 is YSYEKL. J lost 4 bases, V lost 0 bases, and 9 bases had no gene match.

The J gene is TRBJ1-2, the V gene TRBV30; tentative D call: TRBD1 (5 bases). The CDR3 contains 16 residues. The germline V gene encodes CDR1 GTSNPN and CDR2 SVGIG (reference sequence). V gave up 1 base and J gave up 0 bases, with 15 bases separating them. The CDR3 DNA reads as TGTGCCTGGAGTGGTGACAGAGGAGTAACTAACTATGGCTACACCTTC. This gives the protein CAWSGDRGVTNYGYTF.

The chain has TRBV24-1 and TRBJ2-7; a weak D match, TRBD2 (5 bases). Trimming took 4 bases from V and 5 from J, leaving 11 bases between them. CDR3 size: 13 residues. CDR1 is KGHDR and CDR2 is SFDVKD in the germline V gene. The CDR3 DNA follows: TGTGCCACCAGTGACTTCACTAGGAACGAGCAGTACTTC. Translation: CATSDFTRNEQYF.

The CDR3 loop is CASRMDSNMNTEAFF. For the CDR3, the DNA is TGTGCCAGTAGAATGGACAGCAATATGAACACTGAAGCTTTCTTT. The rearrangement uses TRBV19 and TRBJ1-1; weak D call: TRBD1 (6 bases). Trimming left V 6 bases short and J 0 bases short, with 14 bases between. CDR1 LNHDA and CDR2 SQIVND come from the germline V gene (reference sequence). This CDR3 spans 15 amino acids.